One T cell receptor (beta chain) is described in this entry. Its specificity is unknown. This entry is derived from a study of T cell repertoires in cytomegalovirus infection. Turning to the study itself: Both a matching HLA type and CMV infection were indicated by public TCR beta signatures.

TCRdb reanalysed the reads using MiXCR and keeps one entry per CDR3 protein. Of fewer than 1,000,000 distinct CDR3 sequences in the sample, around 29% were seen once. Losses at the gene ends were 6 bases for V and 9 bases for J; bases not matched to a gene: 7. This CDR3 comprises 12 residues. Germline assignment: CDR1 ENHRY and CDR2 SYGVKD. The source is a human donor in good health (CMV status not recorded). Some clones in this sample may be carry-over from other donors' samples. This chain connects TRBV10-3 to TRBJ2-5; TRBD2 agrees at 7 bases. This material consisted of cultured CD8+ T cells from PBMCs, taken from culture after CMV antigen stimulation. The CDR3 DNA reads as TGTGCCATCAGAACCTTAAGCGGGGCCCAGTACTTC. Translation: CAIRTLSGAQYF.